These T cell receptor beta chains were read from a single sample in a study of cytomegalovirus exposure and HLA in healthy donors. Some clones are missing from TCRdb's copy, which holds only in-frame ones; the method was immunoSEQ multiplex PCR. The table shows more than 95,000 clones, with around 94% occurring only once. Material: PBMCs. These receptors were taken from a woman under 30 in good health and CMV-seronegative. CDR3s include the opening cysteine and the closing phenylalanine or tryptophan. Part of the rows lack a size; the others show once, few, many or a class for expanded clones.

clone_size | j_call | v_call | cdr3_aa
NA | TRBJ1-3 | TRBV5-6 | CASSDRGYSSGNTIYF
NA | TRBJ2-3 | TRBV7-5 | CVRSTGQGTDTQYF
few | TRBJ2-2 | TRBV5-6 | CASSLGGHTGELFF
NA | TRBJ1-1 | TRBV7-9 | CASSLQANTEAFF
NA | TRBJ1-3 | TRBV15 | CATSRDVRNTIYF
NA | TRBJ2-3 | TRBV5-1 | CASSLEGGTIDTQYF
NA | TRBJ2-3 | TRBV28 | CASSLVGARDTQYF
once | TRBJ1-5 | TRBV30 | CAWSRGTGIQPQHF
NA | TRBJ1-2 | TRBV30 | CAWSVGVGSGYTF
NA | TRBJ2-2 | TRBV5-6 | CASSLVAGELFF
once | TRBJ2-1 | TRBV9 | CASSVQRGGSYNEQFF
NA | TRBJ2-7 | TRBV14 | CASSPGNYEQYF
NA | TRBJ2-1 | TRBV6-5 | CASSYDGSGAGDEQFF
NA | TRBJ2-7 | TRBV30 | CAWSPINRGISYEQYF
NA | TRBJ1-4 | TRBV28 | CASSPSWGENEKLFF
NA | TRBJ2-7 | TRBV28 | CASSFLAGGTHEQYF
NA | TRBJ2-7 | TRBV5-6 | CASSQNYEQYF
NA | TRBJ2-7 | TRBV10-3 | CAIKGLGPQQEQYF
NA | TRBJ1-3 | TRBV6-1 | CASSEVRSSGNTIYF
NA | TRBJ2-7 | TRBV18 | CASSPRGQNLYEQYF
NA | TRBJ2-7 | TRBV6-5 | CASSYGANDYEQYF
NA | TRBJ1-2 | TRBV7-8 | CASSLGPGYYGYTF
few | TRBJ2-1 | TRBV19 | CASSTRTEQFF
NA | TRBJ2-1 | TRBV7-2 | CASSRPSGSYNEQFF
NA | TRBJ2-1 | TRBV5-1 | CASSLARAHNEQFF
NA | TRBJ1-2 | TRBV4-2 | CASSQDFTRQGERGYTF
NA | TRBJ2-2 | TRBV25-1 | CASREQEVTGELFF
NA | TRBJ2-5 | TRBV28 | CARKRYSGGQETQYF
NA | TRBJ2-3 | TRBV6-1 | CASKIAGGLADTQYF
NA | TRBJ1-1 | TRBV30 | CAWHQNTEAFF
NA | TRBJ1-2 | TRBV7-2 | CASSLGQGNGYTF
NA | TRBJ2-1 | TRBV9 | CASSVDGRDTYRSSYNEQFF
NA | TRBJ2-1 | TRBV19 | CASRPESGIHEQFF
NA | TRBJ1-5 | TRBV27 | CASSLFGGNQPQHF
NA | TRBJ1-4 | TRBV7-6 | CASSPTHRGQGEKLFF
few | TRBJ2-6 | TRBV7-3 | CASSVQSRANVLTF
NA | TRBJ2-7 | TRBV11-2 | CASSLYTDFYEQYF
once | TRBJ2-3 | TRBV4-1 | CASSQDPRLAGAKTQYF
NA | TRBJ1-2 | TRBV6-5 | CASSYGTGVGYTF
NA | TRBJ1-2 | TRBV27 | CASAFLGAQGYGYTF